The T cell receptor (beta chain) described here comes from a study of early T cells in non-severe SARS-CoV-2 infection. Overall study context: Bulk RNA from unsorted whole blood was sequenced; chains were unpaired. Overall study findings and caveats: Reliance on VDJdb matching favored anti-spike CD8 responses; private and CD4 specificities were missed.

cDNA molecules, individually, were tagged with unique molecular identifiers. Each CDR3 protein is one row after TCRdb ran MiXCR on the 5' RACE reads. The table shows 25,000 to 30,000 distinct CDR3 sequences, with 3.5% to 4.5% occurring only once. There are many counts of this clonotype. Its antigen is still unknown. This CDR3 contains 18 residues. The J segment lost 4 bases and the V segment lost 4 bases, leaving 14 bases of the junction unmatched. Material for sequencing was whole blood. The TCR originated in an adult who was a healthcare worker with PCR-confirmed SARS-CoV-2 infection or an uninfected control (not recorded which). The chain links TRBV12-3 or TRBV12-4 to TRBJ2-1, with 9 bases lining up with TRBD1. DNA of the CDR3: TGTGCCAGCAGTTATAGCGGTTTAAGGACAGGGGATTACAATGAGCAGTTCTTC. Its translation: CASSYSGLRTGDYNEQFF.